This TCR beta chain came from a study of control samples from healthy donors and cancer patients. Repertoires were generated with immunoSEQ multiplex PCR, while TCRdb's copy carries only in-frame clones and drops some. The sample contains 150,000 or so clones, 80% to 95% of which appear only once. The CDR3 runs to 15 residues. Germline loops: CDR1 MNHEY, CDR2 SMNVEV (reference sequence). The V end lost 5 bases, the J end lost 7 bases, and 15 bases lay between the germline ends. This clone was found once. This receptor was obtained from a middle-aged man in good health. The specimen was blood. The V call is TRBV27, the J call TRBJ1-6, with D possibly matching TRBD1 (5 bases). Written as DNA, the CDR3 is TGTGCCAGCAGTGAGGGGTTAGAGGGGAATTCACCCCTCCACTTT. Translated, it gives CASSEGLEGNSPLHF.